This T cell receptor (beta chain) was captured in a study of shared clonotypes between healthy human individuals. Sequencing used immunoSEQ multiplex PCR; TCRdb keeps in-frame clones, though not all of them. The table has approximately 1.5 million clones, approximately 98.5% seen once; the top ten hold over 0.3%. The sequence was collected from a man aged 25-40 years in good health. The specimen was naive CD4+ T cells sorted from blood. Stated subset: CD45RA+ positively selected.

The CDR3 nucleotides read TGTGCCAGCTCCCCGGACAGGGCTGGGCAGCCCCAGCATTTT. The encoded protein is CASSPDRAGQPQHF. The chain joins TRBV18 to TRBJ1-5, with 8 bases aligning to TRBD1. The CDR3 has 14 residues. Germline loops: CDR1 KGHSH, CDR2 LQKENI. Unmatched junction bases numbered 8, after V lost 6 bases and J lost 7 bases.